One T cell receptor beta chain is described in this entry. Described time point: new active TB diagnosis, blood taken before or within 7 days of starting treatment. Data came from immunoSEQ multiplex PCR; TCRdb stores just in-frame clones and leaves some out. The sample contains around 30,000 clones, more than 85% of which appear only once. This CDR3 comprises 15 residues. In germline, CDR1 is MDHEN, CDR2 SYDVKM. V gave up 6 bases and J gave up 1 base; unmatched junction bases: 8. This entry belongs to a study of T cells in tuberculosis. This specimen was PBMCs, taken at tuberculosis diagnosis. The origin of this receptor is an adult with tuberculosis. This sequence joins TRBV28 and TRBJ2-5, with 7 bases fitting TRBD1. CDR3 DNA: TGTGCCAGCAGCCCGGGACAGAGCCCCCAAGAGACCCAGTACTTC. Protein: CASSPGQSPQETQYF. Using reference TRBV28 and TRBJ2-5 for the parts outside the CDR3, the full variable domain is DVKVTQSSRYLVKRTGEKVFLECVQDMDHENMFWYRQDPGLGLRLIYFSYDVKMKEKGDIPEGYSVSREKKERFSLILESASTNQTSMYLCASSPGQSPQETQYFGPGTRLLVL.